These 10 T cell receptor beta chains were all obtained from the same sample, sequenced in a study of T cell responses to AZD1222 COVID-19 vaccine. Only in-frame clones appear in the TCRdb table, and some are missing; sequencing was by immunoSEQ multiplex PCR. The sample comprises roughly 80,000 clones, nearly 90% of which are singletons, and about 5% rests with the top ten. Sequencing used peripheral blood, obtained on day 0 of MenACWY control vaccination. The source of these receptors is an adult in good health.

The chain carries TRBV9 and TRBJ2-7, with TRBD2 matching over 14 bases. V trimming: 3 bases; J trimming: 6 bases; junction bases outside the gene matches: 5. This CDR3 region has 15 residues. In germline, CDR1 is SGDLS, CDR2 YYNGEE. The CDR3 sequence: CASSGGLAGGGEQYF. The CDR3 DNA follows: TGTGCCAGCAGCGGCGGACTAGCGGGGGGTGGCGAGCAGTACTTC. The full variable domain, rest sourced from reference TRBV9 and TRBJ2-7, is DSGVTQTPKHLITATGQRVTLRCSPRSGDLSVYWYQQSLDQGLQFLIQYYNGEERAKGNILERFSAQQFPDLHSELNLSSLELGDSALYFCASSGGLAGGGEQYFGPGTRLTVT.

This clone was recorded once. At one of its ends the junction is not consistent with the germline gene, which may arise from a read error. V gene TRBV7-8 combines with J gene TRBJ2-3, with 10 bases that match TRBD2. This CDR3 spans 15 amino acids. Germline V gene lookup returns CDR1 SGHVS and CDR2 FQNEAQ. The CDR3 bases are TGTGCCAGCAGCCTAGCGGGGGACGGGACAGATACGCAGTATTTT. This sequence encodes CASSLAGDGTDTQYF.

V is TRBV12-5 and J is TRBJ2-3, with D perhaps matching TRBD2 (5 bases). The V end was cut by 5 bases, the J end by 0 bases, with 12 bases between. This CDR3 spans 15 amino acids. CDR1 and CDR2 (germline): LGHNT, FRNRAP. The CDR3 DNA reads TGTGCTAGTGGTGACGGAGGAGATAGCACAGATACGCAGTATTTT. Encoded protein: CASGDGGDSTDTQYF.

The chain joins TRBV13 to TRBJ1-5; 7 nucleotides agree with TRBD1. The germline gives CDR1 PRHDT, CDR2 FYEKMQ (reference sequence). Unmatched junction bases numbered 3, after V lost 0 bases and J lost 1 base. The CDR3 covers 16 residues. CDR3 DNA: TGTGCCAGCAGCTTAGGGGGGACAGTAAGCAATCAGCCCCAGCATTTT. Its translation: CASSLGGTVSNQPQHF.

J is TRBJ2-5 and V is TRBV18, with D uncertain. CDR3 length: 14 amino acids. The V and J ends lost 3 bases and 1 base respectively, with 9 bases between them. Germline loops: CDR1 KGHSH, CDR2 LQKENI. The CDR3 region is CASSPSNIQETQYF. The CDR3 region has the DNA TGTGCCAGCTCACCGTCAAATATCCAAGAGACCCAGTACTTC.

The chain recombines TRBV7-2 with TRBJ2-5; D uncertain. V lost 6 bases and J 4 bases, leaving 15 bases between the germline ends. The germline V gene encodes CDR1 SGHTA and CDR2 FQGNSA. This CDR3 spans 14 amino acids. This CDR3 is CASSSNHAVETQYF. CDR3 nucleotides: TGTGCCAGCAGTTCCAACCACGCGGTAGAGACCCAGTACTTC.

This clone was seen more than once but under ten times. The chain combines TRBV13 with TRBJ1-5; D gene ambiguous. The CDR3 is 16 amino acids. The ends were cut back, 5 bases at V and 0 bases at J, with 14 bases in the middle. Germline V gives CDR1 PRHDT, CDR2 FYEKMQ (reference sequence). The CDR3 nucleotides read TGTGCCAGCAGCGATGGACCACCGGATAGCAATCAGCCCCAGCATTTT. Amino acids: CASSDGPPDSNQPQHF.

V gene TRBV18 combines with J gene TRBJ1-1; D unresolved. Germline values: CDR1 KGHSH, CDR2 LQKENI. This CDR3 has 14 amino acids. V gave up 5 bases and J gave up 2 bases, with 12 bases separating them. The CDR3 spells CASSTAVSNTEAFF. The CDR3 nucleotides read TGTGCCAGCTCAACTGCCGTCAGCAACACTGAAGCTTTCTTT. The full variable domain, with the rest looked up from reference TRBV18 and TRBJ1-1, is NAGVMQNPRHLVRRRGQEARLRCSPMKGHSHVYWYRQLPEEGLKFMVYLQKENIIDESGMPKERFSAEFPKEGPSILRIQQVVRGDSAAYFCASSTAVSNTEAFFGQGTRLTVV.

The chain combines TRBV6-5 with TRBJ2-7; perhaps TRBD2 as D (6 bases). The germline CDR1 and CDR2 sequences are MNHEY and SVGAGI. The ends were cut back, 7 bases at V and 2 bases at J, with 15 bases in the middle. This CDR3 has 14 amino acids. Here the CDR3 DNA reads TGTGCCAGCACCCCCCGGGGGTCTCCCTACGAGCAGTACTTC. The encoded protein is CASTPRGSPYEQYF.

The genes are TRBV6-5 and TRBJ1-2; D not resolved. Germline V gene sequence: CDR1 MNHEY, CDR2 SVGAGI. The CDR3 consists of 11 residues. Trimming took 10 bases from V and 8 from J, leaving 14 bases between them. In DNA, the CDR3 is TGTGCCACCTCTCGGGAGGGCGGCTACACCTTC. Translation gives CATSREGGYTF.